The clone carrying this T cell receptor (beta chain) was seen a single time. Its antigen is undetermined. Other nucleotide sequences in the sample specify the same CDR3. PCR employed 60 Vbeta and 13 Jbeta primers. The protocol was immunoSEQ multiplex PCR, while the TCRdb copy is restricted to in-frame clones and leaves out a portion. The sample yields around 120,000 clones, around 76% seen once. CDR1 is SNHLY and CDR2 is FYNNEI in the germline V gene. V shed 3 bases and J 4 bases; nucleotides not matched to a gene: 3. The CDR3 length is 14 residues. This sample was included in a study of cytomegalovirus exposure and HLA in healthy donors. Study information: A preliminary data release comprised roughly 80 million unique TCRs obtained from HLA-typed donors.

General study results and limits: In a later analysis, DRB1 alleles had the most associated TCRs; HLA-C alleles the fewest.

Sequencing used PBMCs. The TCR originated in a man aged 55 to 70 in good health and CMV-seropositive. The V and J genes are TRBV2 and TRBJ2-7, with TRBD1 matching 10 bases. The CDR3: CASSDQGQGYEQYF. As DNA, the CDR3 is TGTGCCAGCAGTGATCAGGGACAGGGGTACGAGCAGTACTTC.